The entry below describes one T cell receptor (beta chain). Its specificity is unknown. The data originate from a study of cytomegalovirus exposure and HLA in healthy donors. V trimming: 5 bases; J trimming: 3 bases; junction bases outside the gene matches: 7. CDR1 and CDR2 from the germline V gene are SGHNT and YYREEE (reference sequence). CDR3 length: 16 residues. Notes on the study in general: The majority of CMV-associated TCR beta chains were reported as apparently HLA-restricted in a later analysis. Sequencing likely produced, as an artifact, a cluster of highly shared sequence variants. It was in a later analysis that TCR association rates were seen to vary by HLA locus, highest for DRB1 and lowest for HLA-C. Most TCR beta V segments were productive about 90% or about 30% of the time in an earlier analysis.

PCR amplification relied on 60 Vbeta primers (plus 13 Jbeta primers). Assay used: immunoSEQ multiplex PCR; TCRdb lists only in-frame clones, some missing. The table lists some 150,000 clones, about a tenth of them singletons. The TCR originated in a male donor in good health and CMV-seronegative. The chain has TRBV5-4 and TRBJ1-3; 11 nucleotides align to TRBD1. Sequencing input: PBMCs. The CDR3 loop reads CASSLRTGGDGNTIYF. The DNA of the CDR3 is TGTGCCAGCAGTCTGAGGACAGGGGGCGATGGAAACACCATATATTTT.